The clone carrying this TCR beta chain occurred many times. This record comes from a study of T-cell reconstitution after alpha-beta-depleted transplantation in children. Trimming cost V 6 bases and J 7 bases, with 12 bases left between them. The germline V gene encodes CDR1 DFQATT and CDR2 SNEGSKA (reference sequence). The CDR3 totals 11 residues. Using unique molecular identifiers, the investigators prepared the TCRbeta library. TCRdb analysed the PCR reads with MiXCR anew, one entry per CDR3 protein. The profile shows about 640,000 distinct CDR3 sequences, around 16% of them singletons. The TCR was taken from a human donor who donated a stem cell graft to a child with acute myeloid leukemia. The J gene is TRBJ1-1, the V gene TRBV20-1; D gene unclear. This specimen consisted of PBMCs from the stem cell graft donor, obtained from the stem cell graft. CDR3 nucleotides: TGCAGTGCCCCCCGACGGTTTGAAGCTTTCTTT. This sequence encodes CSAPRRFEAFF.